The 25 T cell receptor beta chains listed next were all sequenced from one sample in a study of T-cell memory formation after mild COVID-19. In TCRdb, the 5' RACE reads were re-called with MiXCR into one record per CDR3 protein. The table shows about 420,000 distinct CDR3 sequences, with around a quarter occurring only once. Sequencing was done on a sample of PBMCs or a T cell subset sorted from them (not recorded which). Source of these receptors: an adult woman who had mild COVID-19 (a few samples of this study predate the infection). Cell type and time point are not known.

This clonotype has a handful of counts. The chain employs TRBV24-1 and TRBJ2-5, with 8 bases matching TRBD1. Losses at the gene ends were 2 bases for V and 5 bases for J; bases not matched to a gene: 9. Germline V gene sequence: CDR1 KGHDR, CDR2 SFDVKD. This CDR3 has 16 residues. The CDR3 is CATSDSTSDRDETQYF. CDR3 in DNA: TGTGCCACCAGTGATTCCACATCGGACAGGGATGAGACCCAGTACTTC.

This chain joins TRBV24-1 and TRBJ2-5, with D perhaps matching TRBD1 (6 bases). Trimming pared 4 bases from V and 3 bases from J, leaving 11 bases between. Germline V lookup: CDR1 KGHDR, CDR2 SFDVKD. The CDR3 length is 14 residues. This CDR3 reads CATSEQGRKETQYF. The DNA for the CDR3 is TGTGCCACCAGTGAACAGGGTCGGAAAGAGACCCAGTACTTC.

The rearrangement joins TRBV11-1 to TRBJ2-5; TRBD2 matches at 8 bases. Germline V gene lookup returns CDR1 SGHAT and CDR2 FQDESV (reference sequence). The J segment lost 3 bases and the V segment lost 3 bases, leaving 12 bases of the junction unmatched. This CDR3 spans 17 amino acids. The CDR3 sequence is CASSLNLAGTLKETQYF. Written as DNA, the CDR3 is TGTGCCAGCAGCTTGAATCTAGCGGGTACCCTCAAAGAGACCCAGTACTTC.

This clonotype was counted between two and nine times. This chain links TRBV7-3 with TRBJ1-6, with D perhaps TRBD1 (5 bases). The ends were cut back, 6 bases at V and 6 bases at J, with 9 bases in the middle. The CDR3 is 13 amino acids. Per the germline V gene, CDR1 is SGHTA and CDR2 is FQGTGA. The CDR3 DNA sequence: TGTGCCAGCAGGGGAGGGGTTAATTCACCCCTCCACTTT. It yields the protein CASRGGVNSPLHF.

This clonotype has a handful of counts. This chain uses TRBV6-5 with TRBJ1-6, with TRBD1 matching over 8 bases. Looked up from germline, CDR1 is MNHEY and CDR2 is SVGAGI. Trimming cost V 2 bases and J 9 bases; bases outside gene matches: 15. This CDR3 comprises 18 residues. DNA of the CDR3: TGTGCCAGCAGTTACGCCGCCGCTTTTCGACAGGGGATTTCACCCCTCCACTTT. Protein: CASSYAAAFRQGISPLHF.

The J gene is TRBJ2-1, the V gene TRBV5-1; D possibly corresponds to TRBD1 (6 bases). This CDR3 comprises 13 residues. Germline V gene sequence: CDR1 SGHRS, CDR2 YFSETQ. The ends were cut back, 4 bases at V and 10 bases at J, with 15 bases in the middle. CDR3 sequence: CASSAWVGAEQFF. For the CDR3, the DNA is TGCGCCAGCAGCGCATGGGTGGGGGCCGAGCAGTTCTTC. The full variable domain, rest sourced from reference TRBV5-1 and TRBJ2-1, is KAGVTQTPRYLIKTRGQQVTLSCSPISGHRSVSWYQQTPGQGLQFLFEYFSETQRNKGNFPGRFSGRQFSNSRSEMNVSTLELGDSALYLCASSAWVGAEQFFGPGTRLTVL.

J is TRBJ2-7 and V is TRBV27; tentatively, D is TRBD1 or TRBD2 (5 bases each). V lost 5 bases, J lost 0 bases, and 14 bases lay in between. CDR3 size: 15 residues. Germline V CDR1 and CDR2: MNHEY, SMNVEV (reference sequence). CDR3 residues: CASSLSGTASYEQYF. The CDR3 DNA reads as TGTGCCAGCAGTCTCTCCGGGACGGCCTCCTACGAGCAGTACTTC.

The chain has TRBV7-2 and TRBJ2-3; D remains unclear. This CDR3 is 15 amino acids long. Germline CDR1 SGHTA, CDR2 FQGNSA. V was shortened by 0 bases and J by 0 bases, with 7 bases between the two germline ends. The CDR3 sequence: CASSLAGTSTDTQYF. DNA for the CDR3: TGTGCCAGCAGCTTAGCGGGCACTAGCACAGATACGCAGTATTTT.

The chain employs TRBV20-1 and TRBJ1-2; 8 positions match TRBD1. The CDR3 length is 13 residues. J gave up 7 bases and V 6 bases, and 10 bases lay outside the gene matches. The germline CDR1 and CDR2 sequences are DFQATT and SNEGSKA (reference sequence). CDR3 coding DNA: TGCAGTGCAACTCAGGGGGCCATAGGTGGCTACACCTTC. It codes for CSATQGAIGGYTF.

This clonotype occurred a few times. The chain has TRBV12-3 or TRBV12-4 and TRBJ1-4, with a possible D match to TRBD1 (6 bases). V was cut by 7 bases and J by 9 bases, with 15 bases left in between. There are 13 residues in the CDR3. The CDR3 loop reads CASTHPGEQKLFF. Here the CDR3 DNA reads TGTGCCAGCACCCACCCAGGGGAACAAAAACTGTTTTTT.

This chain links TRBV29-1 with TRBJ2-7, with 8 bases identical to TRBD2. This CDR3 region has 13 residues. Germline V CDR1 and CDR2: SQVTM, ANQGSEA. The trim removed 3 bases at V and 6 bases at J, leaving 7 bases unmatched. The CDR3 loop is CSVEWLAGAEQYF. The DNA for the CDR3 is TGCAGCGTTGAGTGGCTAGCGGGTGCCGAGCAGTACTTC.

The rearrangement uses TRBV6-5 and TRBJ2-1; no clear D. V gave up 5 bases and J gave up 0 bases, with 11 bases separating them. The CDR3 is made up of 15 amino acids. Germline V CDR1 and CDR2: MNHEY, SVGAGI. The CDR3 loop reads CASSHDRSSYNEQFF. CDR3 nucleotide sequence: TGTGCCAGCAGTCACGACCGGAGCTCCTACAATGAGCAGTTCTTC.

The chain links TRBV2 to TRBJ2-7; D possibly corresponds to TRBD2 (7 bases). The CDR3 runs 14 residues. V lost 8 bases to trimming and J lost 4 bases, with 18 bases between them. Germline CDR1 is SNHLY and CDR2 is FYNNEI. CDR3 loop: CASALRGLWYEQYF. The CDR3 coding sequence is TGTGCCAGCGCCCTGCGGGGGCTCTGGTACGAGCAGTACTTC.

This clonotype turned up a few times. The chain recombines TRBV5-1 with TRBJ1-2, with 7 positions matching TRBD1. The CDR3 runs 15 residues. Germline V gives CDR1 SGHRS, CDR2 YFSETQ. The junction had 9 bases not matched to a gene; V was cut back by 3 bases and J by 4 bases. CDR3 protein: CASSWGTEISYGYTF. For the CDR3, the DNA is TGCGCCAGCAGCTGGGGGACAGAGATTTCCTATGGCTACACCTTC.

This clonotype was observed at least ten times. V usage is TRBV12-3 or TRBV12-4 and J usage is TRBJ2-5, with 9 bases lining up with TRBD1. The ends lost 5 bases at V and 3 bases at J; junction bases unmatched: 4. The CDR3 contains 14 residues. CDR3 protein: CASSTGQGKETQYF. The DNA for the CDR3 is TGTGCCAGCAGTACCGGACAGGGGAAAGAGACCCAGTACTTC.

This rearrangement joins TRBV5-1 to TRBJ2-7; 10 positions agree with TRBD2. Germline loops: CDR1 SGHRS, CDR2 YFSETQ. This CDR3 has 15 amino acids. V was clipped by 0 bases and J by 3 bases; unmatched bases: 3. The CDR3 DNA reads as TGCGCCAGCAGCTTGGGGGCTAGCGGGAGCTACGAGCAGTACTTC. Translation: CASSLGASGSYEQYF.

The chain uses TRBV29-1 and TRBJ1-2, with 10 positions matching TRBD1. The CDR3 has 13 amino acids. Unmatched junction bases numbered 2, after V lost 5 bases and J lost 2 bases. Germline loops: CDR1 SQVTM, CDR2 ANQGSEA. The DNA for the CDR3 is TGCAGCGTTCGGGACAGGGGAAACTATGGCTACACCTTC. This gives the protein CSVRDRGNYGYTF.

In its sample, this clonotype was seen a few times. This CDR3 is CASSFGDGAYEQYF. CDR3 DNA sequence: TGTGCCAGCAGTTTCGGGGACGGGGCTTACGAGCAGTACTTC. The gene calls are TRBV27 and TRBJ2-7; D is tentatively TRBD1 or TRBD2 (5 bases each). Per germline, CDR1 MNHEY and CDR2 SMNVEV (reference sequence). This CDR3 region has 14 residues. The V end was cut by 3 bases, the J end by 4 bases, with 13 bases between.

J is TRBJ1-3 and V is TRBV15; possible D gene TRBD1, 5 bases. CDR1 LNHNV and CDR2 YYDKDF come from the germline V gene (reference sequence). Trimming stripped 5 bases from V and 2 bases from J, with 10 bases between. The CDR3 spans 14 residues. This CDR3 reads CATSLGTAGNTIYF. The CDR3 region has the DNA TGTGCCACCAGCCTAGGGACTGCTGGAAACACCATATATTTT.

This clonotype has a handful of counts. The rearrangement links TRBV29-1 to TRBJ1-1; D unclear. This CDR3 has 16 amino acids. Trimming left V 6 bases short and J 0 bases short, with 20 bases between. Germline CDR1 SQVTM, CDR2 ANQGSEA. CDR3 bases: TGCAGCGTCCAGAGAGGAACTTCCATCTTGAACACTGAAGCTTTCTTT. It yields the protein CSVQRGTSILNTEAFF.

This clonotype was counted a few times. The rearrangement links TRBV4-1 to TRBJ2-7, with D perhaps matching TRBD1 (6 bases). V lost 1 base to trimming and J lost 6 bases, with 10 bases between them. This CDR3 has 13 residues. Germline CDR1 and CDR2: MGHRA and YSYEKL. This CDR3 is CASSQGGGLEQYF. CDR3 DNA: TGCGCCAGCAGCCAAGGAGGGGGTCTCGAGCAGTACTTC.

This clonotype appeared a few times. The chain recombines TRBV29-1 with TRBJ2-3; tentatively, D is TRBD2 (6 bases). Trimming removed 4 bases at V and 3 bases at J, with 14 bases between. This CDR3 comprises 14 residues. CDR1 and CDR2 from the germline V gene are SQVTM and ANQGSEA. Here the CDR3 reads CSVGISGRTDTQYF. CDR3 nucleotide sequence: TGCAGCGTTGGAATTAGCGGAAGGACAGATACGCAGTATTTT.

This chain joins TRBV11-2 and TRBJ2-2, with D perhaps matching TRBD2 (5 bases). Germline CDR1 reads SGHAT; CDR2 reads FQNNGV. V gave up 1 base and J gave up 4 bases, with 10 bases separating them. The CDR3 covers 15 residues. This chain's CDR3 is CASSLVLESTGELFF. CDR3 in DNA: TGTGCCAGCAGCTTAGTACTAGAGAGCACCGGGGAGCTGTTTTTT.

The rearrangement joins TRBV24-1 to TRBJ1-1, with no clear D. Per the germline V gene, CDR1 is KGHDR and CDR2 is SFDVKD. V was trimmed by 2 bases and J by 0 bases, leaving 3 bases between them. The CDR3 is made up of 13 amino acids. CDR3 nucleotides: TGTGCCACCAGTGATTGGATGAACACTGAAGCTTTCTTT. Its translation is CATSDWMNTEAFF.

This clonotype was seen just once. The chain recombines TRBV7-3 with TRBJ2-2; a weak D match, TRBD1 (6 bases). In germline, CDR1 is SGHTA, CDR2 FQGTGA. The CDR3 length is 14 residues. Trimming removed 6 bases from V and 3 bases from J, with 11 bases in between. DNA for the CDR3: TGTGCCAGCAGTGCCGGACAGTACACCGGGGAGCTGTTTTTT. It yields the protein CASSAGQYTGELFF.